A selection of T cell receptor beta chains follows, all from one sample in a study of CD8 T cells in ankylosing spondylitis. TCRdb reprocessed the 5' RACE reads with MiXCR, giving one entry per CDR3 protein. The sample carries 220,000 or so distinct CDR3 sequences, about 10% recorded once. Sequenced material: blood, either unsorted or a sorted T cell fraction (not recorded which). The receptors shown here come from a male donor with ankylosing spondylitis or in good health (not recorded which). Each CDR3 is given with its conserved first and last residue.

J: TRBJ2-1
V: TRBV7-3
CDR3: CASSLQLAGGGEQFF

J: TRBJ1-3
V: TRBV6-5
CDR3: CASSSRGGNTIYF

J: TRBJ1-2
V: TRBV14
CDR3: CASSQGYYGYTF

J: TRBJ2-7
V: TRBV5-6
CDR3: CASSAGSYEQYF

J: TRBJ1-2
V: TRBV12-3/TRBV12-4
CDR3: CASSRGRTYGYTF

J: TRBJ2-5
V: TRBV7-9
CDR3: CASSPRQDRQETQYF

J: TRBJ2-1
V: TRBV5-1
CDR3: CASSLEGGAHNEQFF

J: TRBJ2-2
V: TRBV4-2
CDR3: CASSQGQGVGTGELFF

J: TRBJ1-1
V: TRBV28
CDR3: CASSSAGEGAEAFF

J: TRBJ1-5
V: TRBV5-1
CDR3: CASSLAGINSNQPQHF

J: TRBJ2-3
V: TRBV12-3/TRBV12-4
CDR3: CASTTGGDTDTQYF

J: TRBJ2-1
V: TRBV7-3
CDR3: CASSSPVGREQFF

J: TRBJ2-7
V: TRBV20-1
CDR3: CSARDQSSGYEQYF

J: TRBJ1-4
V: TRBV24-1
CDR3: CAVQRGLEEKLFF

J: TRBJ1-5
V: TRBV28
CDR3: CASQDSTGPQHF

J: TRBJ2-7
V: TRBV5-5
CDR3: CASSLDRRRYEQYF

J: TRBJ2-5
V: TRBV12-3/TRBV12-4
CDR3: CASSQGTGGFEETQYF

J: TRBJ1-5
V: TRBV7-3
CDR3: CASSYRNRARQPQHF

J: TRBJ2-2
V: TRBV27
CDR3: CASRRERDRGIGELFF

J: TRBJ1-3
V: TRBV7-2
CDR3: CASSSDAFSGNTIYF

J: TRBJ2-2
V: TRBV29-1
CDR3: CSVDSGSGELFF

J: TRBJ2-2
V: TRBV29-1
CDR3: CSGGLAGVNTGELFF

J: TRBJ2-5
V: TRBV5-1
CDR3: CASSPGLAGGPEETQYF

J: TRBJ2-2
V: TRBV20-1
CDR3: CSAGSGGAGTGELFF

J: TRBJ2-2
V: TRBV3-1
CDR3: CASSQEGGTSGSGELFF

J: TRBJ2-7
V: TRBV5-1
CDR3: CASSFERGNYEQYF

J: TRBJ2-7
V: TRBV13
CDR3: CASRQGESWEQYF

J: TRBJ2-3
V: TRBV6-1
CDR3: CASIGGRAGDTQYF

J: TRBJ2-5
V: TRBV7-3
CDR3: CASSFILGGQETQYF

J: TRBJ1-4
V: TRBV6-1
CDR3: CASNSGQATNEKLFF

J: TRBJ2-3
V: TRBV7-3
CDR3: CASSLTQGAEDTQYF

J: TRBJ1-1
V: TRBV19
CDR3: CASNPGGLSNTEAFF

J: TRBJ1-1
V: TRBV2
CDR3: CAGSLDRVTEAFF

J: TRBJ1-2
V: TRBV7-2
CDR3: CASSNSGTGDGYTF

J: TRBJ2-5
V: TRBV7-2
CDR3: CASSLNWQETQYF

J: TRBJ2-1
V: TRBV4-2
CDR3: CASSQDLTGGRFEQFF

J: TRBJ2-7
V: TRBV27
CDR3: CASSHTQGGYEQYF

J: TRBJ2-1
V: TRBV5-1
CDR3: CASSLGGGGANEQFF

J: TRBJ1-3
V: TRBV7-2
CDR3: CASSKGLSGNTIYF

J: TRBJ2-1
V: TRBV5-1
CDR3: CASSATTSGGASEQFF